Listed below are T cell receptor beta chains from one sample, sequenced in a study of T cell responses to AZD1222 COVID-19 vaccine. Data came from immunoSEQ multiplex PCR; TCRdb stores just in-frame clones and leaves some out. The sample consists of 100,000 to 150,000 clones, 87% of them appearing once. The material was peripheral blood, obtained on day 0 of AZD1222 vaccination. The receptors stem from an adult in good health. The CDR3 runs from the conserved cysteine through the conserved F or W. The D gene is left open where the match is weak. The size entry is marked missing in some rows and otherwise reads once, few, many or a size class.

>TRBV18|.|.|TRBJ1-1
TGTGCCAGCTCACCTGTTGGGGGCGCGTACACTGAAGCTTTCTTT
CASSPVGGAYTEAFF
>TRBV6-5|.|.|TRBJ2-5
TGTGCCAGCAGTTACGGGACAACCCAAGAGACCCAGTACTTC
CASSYGTTQETQYF
>TRBV4-1|.|.|TRBJ1-2
TGCGCCAGCAGCCAAGATCAGACGGGACCCTATGGCTACACCTTC
CASSQDQTGPYGYTF
>TRBV3-1/TRBV3-2|.|.|TRBJ1-1
TGTGCCAGCAGCCAGAAATGGGAAAAACGAGGGGCCCGGCGGCGAACCGCTGAAGCTTTCTTT
CASSQKWEKRGARRRTAEAFF
>TRBV5-1|.|TRBD2|TRBJ2-7
TGCGCCAGCAGCTTAGCTAGCGGGGACTCCTACGAGCAGTACTTC
CASSLASGDSYEQYF
>TRBV5-8|once|.|TRBJ1-6
TGTGCCAGCAGCTCGGGACGGAATAATTCACCCCTCCACTTT
CASSSGRNNSPLHF
>TRBV27|.|.|TRBJ2-7
TGTGCCAGCAGTTTATCGCTTGGGGGGGCGAGGGAGCAGTACTTC
CASSLSLGGAREQYF
>TRBV4-3|once|TRBD2|TRBJ2-1
TGCGCCAGCAGCCGAATACTAGCGGTCTCCTACAATGAGCAGTTCTTC
CASSRILAVSYNEQFF
>TRBV19|.|TRBD1|TRBJ2-7
TGTGCCAGTAGCCCCGGGACAGGGAGCACCTACGAGCAGTACTTC
CASSPGTGSTYEQYF
>TRBV5-6|.|.|TRBJ2-2
TGTGCCAGCAGCCAGTTAAGGGGCGGGGAGCTGTTTTTT
CASSQLRGGELFF
>TRBV6-5|.|TRBD1|TRBJ2-7
TGTGCCAGCAGATCGACCGGGACAGGTTCCTACGAGCAGTACTTC
CASRSTGTGSYEQYF
>TRBV30|.|TRBD1|TRBJ2-7
TGTGCCTGCCAGGACAGGAGAGAGCAGTACTTC
CACQDRREQYF
>TRBV3-1/TRBV3-2|.|.|TRBJ2-7
TGTGCCAGCAGCCCTCGAATGCCAGGGCCCCCCTACGAGCAGTACTTC
CASSPRMPGPPYEQYF
>TRBV5-1|.|TRBD2|TRBJ2-5
TGCGCCAGCAACACTCCTGAGCGGGGGCCCCCATGGCAGTACTTC
CASNTPERGPPWQYF
>TRBV27|.|.|TRBJ2-7
TGTGCCAGCATCGAGTCAGGCGGGATCGAGCAGTACTTC
CASIESGGIEQYF
>TRBV27|.|.|TRBJ2-3
TGTGCCAGCAGTTTAGGCACAGATACGCAGTATTTT
CASSLGTDTQYF
>TRBV12-5|.|.|TRBJ2-7
TGTGCTAGTGGTATTTACTACGAGCAGTACTTC
CASGIYYEQYF
>TRBV18|.|.|TRBJ1-1
TGTGCCAGCTCACCTGAGGCTGGGGGGCCGAACACTGAAGCTTTCTTT
CASSPEAGGPNTEAFF
>TRBV2|.|.|TRBJ1-6
TGTGCCAGCAGTGGTCTCGCACGGAGGCTCTCCTATAATTCACCCCTCCACTTT
CASSGLARRLSYNSPLHF
>TRBV6-2/TRBV6-3|.|TRBD2|TRBJ2-3
TGTGCCAGCAGCCCTAGCGGACTCACAGATACGCAGTATTTT
CASSPSGLTDTQYF
>TRBV28|.|.|TRBJ1-1
TGTGCCAGCAGTTGGACGGCTAAGGTCACTGAAGCTTTCTTT
CASSWTAKVTEAFF
>TRBV7-3|.|.|TRBJ2-5
TGTGCCAGCAGCTTAACTCCCCAAGAGACCCAGTACTTC
CASSLTPQETQYF
>TRBV3-1/TRBV3-2|.|.|TRBJ1-2
TGTGCCAGCAGCCAAGGTAGCTGGACCTACACCTTC
CASSQGSWTYTF
>TRBV7-2|.|TRBD2|TRBJ2-2
TGTGCCAGCAGCACCACCGGACTAGCGGGGGTCTCGGGGGAGCTGTTTTTT
CASSTTGLAGVSGELFF
>TRBV9|.|TRBD2|TRBJ2-2
TGTGCCAGCAGCGTAGCACCTAGCGGGAGAGCGAACACCGGGGAGCTGTTTTTT
CASSVAPSGRANTGELFF
>TRBV6-5|.|.|TRBJ1-2
TGTGCCAGCAGTTATGACCGTTACTCGGATTTCTATGGCTACACCTTC
CASSYDRYSDFYGYTF
>TRBV19|few|.|TRBJ2-7
TGTGCCAGTAGTATCGAACGCGGGGAGCAGTACTTC
CASSIERGEQYF
>TRBV27|.|TRBD1|TRBJ1-2
TGTGCCAGCAGTTCCGGACAGGGGGCGGGCTTGCGAGGCTACACCTTC
CASSSGQGAGLRGYTF
>TRBV27|.|.|TRBJ1-1
TGTGCCAGCAGTTCAGTTTGGGGAGGGACTAGCACTGAAGCTTTCTTT
CASSSVWGGTSTEAFF
>TRBV28|.|.|TRBJ2-7
TGTGCCAGCACCCCGAGGACAGTCGTCAACGAGCAGTACTTC
CASTPRTVVNEQYF
>TRBV27|.|TRBD2|TRBJ2-1
TGTGCCAGCAGAATAGCGGGAAGCAATGAGCAGTTCTTC
CASRIAGSNEQFF
>TRBV9|.|.|TRBJ1-2
TGTGCCAGCAGCGCGACAGAAAGTACGATCGCTTGGGCTCATGGCTACACCTTC
CASSATESTIAWAHGYTF
>TRBV3-1/TRBV3-2|.|.|TRBJ2-1
TGTGCCAGCAGCCCCGGGGAGCGGGCCCAGTTCTTC
CASSPGERAQFF
>TRBV3-1/TRBV3-2|.|.|TRBJ2-7
TGTGCCAGCAGCCAAGAAAGGGGAGGACCTAGCGACGAGCAGTACTTC
CASSQERGGPSDEQYF
>TRBV5-1|.|.|TRBJ2-3
TGCGCCAGCAGTGGGATAGCGGCTAGCACAGATACGCAGTATTTT
CASSGIAASTDTQYF
>TRBV19|.|TRBD1|TRBJ1-6
TGTGCCAGTAGTATCGGGACAGGGAGCAATTCACCCCTCCACTTT
CASSIGTGSNSPLHF
>TRBV24-1|once|TRBD2|TRBJ2-3
TGTGCCACCAGTGCTAGCCCCACTAGCGGGGGGTCGAGCACAGATACGCAGTATTTT
CATSASPTSGGSSTDTQYF
>TRBV29-1|once|.|TRBJ1-4
TGCAGCGCCGGACGGCCTAATGAAAAACTGTTTTTT
CSAGRPNEKLFF
>TRBV29-1|.|TRBD1|TRBJ1-1
TGCAGCGTCTTTAGCCGGACAGGGGGCCTAAACACTGAAGCTTTCTTT
CSVFSRTGGLNTEAFF
>TRBV7-2|few|.|TRBJ1-2
TGTGCCAGCAGCCCCCCCGGAGCAGGGGCGGATGGCTACACCTTC
CASSPPGAGADGYTF
>TRBV5-8|.|.|TRBJ2-2
TGTGCCAGCAGCTTCCTATTCGGGGCCACCGGGGAGCTGTTTTTT
CASSFLFGATGELFF
>TRBV7-3|.|TRBD1|TRBJ2-3
TGTGCCAGCAGCTTAATAGGGACAGATCGCACAGATACGCAGTATTTT
CASSLIGTDRTDTQYF
>TRBV18|.|.|TRBJ2-1
TGTGCCAGCTCCACGACAGCGGACAATGAGCAGTTCTTC
CASSTTADNEQFF
>TRBV2|.|.|TRBJ2-5
TGTGCCAGCAGGGGACTCCCGGGAGAGACCCAGTACTTC
CASRGLPGETQYF
>TRBV6-5|.|.|TRBJ2-5
TGTGCCAGCAGTTACTCGAGGATCAGCCCCCAAGAGACCCAGTACTTC
CASSYSRISPQETQYF
>TRBV10-3|.|TRBD1|TRBJ2-5
TGTGCCATCAGTTCCGGGACAGGGGGCGTCGGGACCCAGTACTTC
CAISSGTGGVGTQYF
>TRBV3-1/TRBV3-2|.|TRBD1|TRBJ1-5
TGTGCCAGCAGCTTTACAGGGGAAAATCAGCCCCAGCATTTT
CASSFTGENQPQHF
>TRBV19|.|.|TRBJ1-1
TGTGCCAGTGAAATCGGGGGAGAAGCTTTCTTT
CASEIGGEAFF
>TRBV7-9|.|TRBD2|TRBJ2-1
TGTGCCAGCAGCTGGGGGAGCGGGGGTGGCTACAATGAGCAGTTCTTC
CASSWGSGGGYNEQFF
>TRBV27|.|.|TRBJ1-5
TGTGCCAGCGGTTATAGCAATCAGCCCCAGCATTTT
CASGYSNQPQHF
>TRBV19|.|TRBD1|TRBJ1-2
TGTGCCAGTAGCCCTACGGGACAGACGAACTATGGCTACACCTTC
CASSPTGQTNYGYTF
>TRBV30|.|.|TRBJ1-3
TGTGCCTGGGGTCTGGGAAACACCATATATTTT
CAWGLGNTIYF
>TRBV6-5|.|TRBD2|TRBJ2-5
TGTGCCAGCAGGGCTAGCGGGGTGGGGACCCAGTACTTC
CASRASGVGTQYF